Following are 23 T cell receptor beta chains from one sample sequenced in a study of cytotoxic CD8 clonotypes in ibrutinib-treated CLL listed by TCRdb under 2021. Libraries came from the immunoSEQ multiplex PCR assay. Entries here come from immuneACCESS through TCRdb and include only in-frame sequences with V and J called. Some clones fail to appear in such tables; in the studies checked, an unresolved V gene covers under half of the shortfall, and the cause of the remainder is unknown. In all, the sample holds 150,000 or so clones, and 80% to 90% of those were seen once. The ten largest account for roughly 2% of the sample. The time point label corresponds to: roughly 2 years on ibrutinib. The starting material was PBMCs, obtained after 24 months of ibrutinib treatment. The receptors come from a human donor with chronic lymphocytic leukemia.

In the case of this clone: The same CDR3 also results from other DNA sequences found in this sample. In DNA, the CDR3 is TGTGCCAGCAGTTACTCGGGCTATGGCTACACCTTC. Amino acids: CASSYSGYGYTF. The V and J genes are TRBV6-5 and TRBJ1-2; D not certain. The germline V and J ends were trimmed by 0 bases and 4 bases, with 3 bases remaining between them. Germline V lookup: CDR1 MNHEY, CDR2 SVGAGI. The CDR3 spans 12 residues.

This clone was counted only a few times. The chain combines TRBV6-1 with TRBJ2-7; D not certain. The CDR3 extends over 15 amino acids. The ends were cut back, 4 bases at V and 0 bases at J, with 13 bases in the middle. CDR1 is MNHNS and CDR2 is SASEGT in the germline V gene. CDR3 DNA sequence: TGTGCCAGCAGTGTTAGTAGCTATAGCTCCTACGAGCAGTACTTC. Encoded protein: CASSVSSYSSYEQYF.

This sequence joins TRBV4-3 and TRBJ1-4; the D is unclear. V was pared by 0 bases and J by 11 bases, with 22 bases between. The CDR3 sequence is 17 residues long. Germline values: CDR1 LGHNA, CDR2 YSLEER. The CDR3 protein is CASSQDIGQVGPNKLFF. DNA for the CDR3: TGCGCCAGCAGCCAAGATATCGGGCAGGTGGGCCCCAACAAACTGTTTTTT.

This chain joins TRBV7-2 and TRBJ2-3; TRBD2 matches 9 bases. The CDR3 contains 16 residues. The ends lost 2 bases at V and 0 bases at J; junction bases unmatched: 3. Germline V gene data show CDR1 as SGHTA and CDR2 as FQGNSA. CDR3 loop: CASSLQSGRSTDTQYF. For the CDR3, the DNA is TGTGCCAGCAGCTTACAAAGCGGGAGGAGCACAGATACGCAGTATTTT.

V and J are TRBV10-2 and TRBJ1-3, with 8 nucleotides matching TRBD1. V dropped 8 bases and J dropped 0; count of bases not matched to a gene: 6. CDR1 WSHSY and CDR2 SAAADI come from the germline V gene. The CDR3 has 15 residues. Here the CDR3 DNA reads TGCGCCAGCCGGACAGGGCCTTACTCTGGAAACACCATATATTTT. Protein sequence: CASRTGPYSGNTIYF.

A few counts support this clone. This rearrangement joins TRBV6-1 to TRBJ2-7; D might be TRBD1 (6 bases). The CDR3 spans 15 residues. The germline V gene encodes CDR1 MNHNS and CDR2 SASEGT. The V end was cut by 5 bases, the J end by 2 bases, with 16 bases between. The CDR3 region is CASSREQGLAYEQYF. In nucleotides, the CDR3 is TGTGCCAGCAGTAGGGAGCAGGGGCTGGCCTACGAGCAGTACTTC.

CDR3 region: CASNPQGASAYEQYF. The CDR3 DNA reads as TGTGCCAGCAACCCACAGGGGGCTAGCGCCTACGAGCAGTACTTC. The chain joins TRBV27 to TRBJ2-7; 9 bases fit TRBD1. Germline CDR1 and CDR2: MNHEY and SMNVEV (reference sequence). V lost 7 bases, J lost 2 bases, and 9 bases stayed unmatched. The CDR3 has 15 amino acids.

This sequence joins TRBV7-2 and TRBJ1-5; no reliable D call. The CDR3 is 12 residues long. From germline, CDR1 is SGHTA and CDR2 FQGNSA. V gave up 2 bases and J gave up 5 bases, with 4 bases separating them. CDR3 nucleotides: TGTGCCAGCAGCTTAATGGATCAGCCCCAGCATTTT. Translating it yields CASSLMDQPQHF.

This chain connects TRBV9 to TRBJ2-2; 7 bases agree with TRBD1. The CDR3 contains 16 residues. Trimming cost V 1 base and J 4 bases; bases outside gene matches: 7. In germline, CDR1 is SGDLS, CDR2 YYNGEE. Written as DNA, the CDR3 is TGTGCCAGCAGCGTACCCGGACAGGCCTCCACCGGGGAGCTGTTTTTT. This codes for CASSVPGQASTGELFF.

The chain recombines TRBV7-8 with TRBJ2-7; 10 nucleotides match TRBD1. J lost 4 bases, V lost 5 bases, and 17 bases had no gene match. Germline V lookup: CDR1 SGHVS, CDR2 FQNEAQ. This CDR3 spans 18 amino acids. CDR3 coding DNA: TGTGCCAGCAGCCGGGGCGCGACAGGGGGCATTTTGGTTTACGAGCAGTACTTC. Translation: CASSRGATGGILVYEQYF.

This chain joins TRBV4-1 and TRBJ2-5, with 13 bases identical to TRBD2. The CDR3 runs to 16 residues. Trimming cost V 0 bases and J 3 bases; bases outside gene matches: 1. Germline V gene sequence: CDR1 MGHRA, CDR2 YSYEKL. CDR3 loop: CASSQDGTSGKETQYF. CDR3 in DNA: TGCGCCAGCAGCCAAGATGGGACTAGCGGGAAAGAGACCCAGTACTTC.

The chain combines TRBV7-9 with TRBJ2-2; 7 bases are shared with TRBD1. Germline CDR1 is SEHNR and CDR2 is FQNEAQ (reference sequence). CDR3 length: 16 amino acids. V was clipped by 3 bases and J by 1 base; unmatched bases: 5. The CDR3 DNA reads as TGTGCCAGCAGCTTCTACAGGGGCCAGAACACCGGGGAGCTGTTTTTT. This encodes CASSFYRGQNTGELFF. The full variable domain, rest sourced from reference TRBV7-9 and TRBJ2-2, is DTGVSQNPRHKITKRGQNVTFRCDPISEHNRLYWYRQTLGQGPEFLTYFQNEAQLEKSRLLSDRFSAERPKGSFSTLEIQRTEQGDSAMYLCASSFYRGQNTGELFFGEGSRLTVL.

The chain links TRBV7-9 to TRBJ1-2; D may be TRBD1 (5 bases). V dropped 11 bases and J dropped 6 bases, with 16 bases sitting between them. Germline-derived CDR1 and CDR2 are SEHNR and FQNEAQ (reference sequence). There are 12 residues in the CDR3. The CDR3 sequence: CAVDHRPDGYTF. In DNA, the CDR3 is TGTGCCGTAGACCACAGGCCCGATGGCTACACCTTC.

J is TRBJ1-2 and V is TRBV7-2; 7 nucleotides align to TRBD1. Germline trimming cut 2 bases from V and 2 bases from J; bases unmatched to any gene: 11. Germline lookup yields CDR1 SGHTA and CDR2 FQGNSA. CDR3 length: 17 residues. The CDR3 region has the DNA TGTGCCAGCAGCTTACGCGGACAGGCCAAACTAAACTATGGCTACACCTTC. Residues: CASSLRGQAKLNYGYTF.

In its sample, this clone was seen a few times. Other DNA variants within this sample encode the same CDR3. The V and J genes are TRBV7-9 and TRBJ2-7, with 8 bases aligning to TRBD1. V gave up 6 bases and J gave up 5 bases; unmatched junction bases: 9. The length of the CDR3 is 14 residues. Germline V CDR1 and CDR2: SEHNR, FQNEAQ (reference sequence). The CDR3 coding sequence is TGTGCCAGCAGTCCAGGACAGGGCCTAAACGAGCAGTACTTC. Its protein is CASSPGQGLNEQYF. Full variable domain (outside the CDR3, taken from reference TRBV7-9 and TRBJ2-7): DTGVSQNPRHKITKRGQNVTFRCDPISEHNRLYWYRQTLGQGPEFLTYFQNEAQLEKSRLLSDRFSAERPKGSFSTLEIQRTEQGDSAMYLCASSPGQGLNEQYFGPGTRLTVT.

The CDR3 is CASSSAGEETQYF. For the CDR3, the DNA is TGTGCCAGCAGCTCCGCCGGCGAAGAGACCCAGTACTTC. This chain joins TRBV13 and TRBJ2-5; no reliable D call. Deletions cut 4 bases from V and 3 bases from J, with 9 bases between. Per the germline V gene, CDR1 is PRHDT and CDR2 is FYEKMQ (reference sequence). The CDR3 has 13 amino acids.

The chain has TRBV27 and TRBJ2-2; unclear D gene. Germline loops: CDR1 MNHEY, CDR2 SMNVEV (reference sequence). The ends were cut back, 0 bases at V and 2 bases at J, with 4 bases in the middle. CDR3 size: 14 residues. Here the CDR3 DNA reads TGTGCCAGCAGTTTATCGTTAAACACCGGGGAGCTGTTTTTT. Translation: CASSLSLNTGELFF.

This sequence joins TRBV27 and TRBJ2-1; D uncertain. Trimming removed 0 bases from V and 5 bases from J, with 11 bases in between. The germline V gene encodes CDR1 MNHEY and CDR2 SMNVEV (reference sequence). This CDR3 spans 15 amino acids. The CDR3 here is CASSLSSGPHNEQFF. CDR3 nucleotides: TGTGCCAGCAGTTTATCGTCAGGACCGCACAATGAGCAGTTCTTC.

This chain connects TRBV27 to TRBJ2-3, with 11 bases identical to TRBD2. The CDR3 length is 15 residues. Germline CDR1 is MNHEY and CDR2 is SMNVEV (reference sequence). Trimming removed 5 bases from V and 2 bases from J; junction bases left unmatched: 3. CDR3: CASSILAGATDTQYF. Written as DNA, the CDR3 is TGTGCCAGCAGTATACTAGCGGGAGCCACAGATACGCAGTATTTT.

The V call is TRBV19, the J call TRBJ1-1; 7 bases align to TRBD1. V lost 5 bases, J lost 0 bases, and 3 bases stayed unmatched. CDR1 and CDR2 from the germline V gene are LNHDA and SQIVND (reference sequence). The CDR3 is 14 amino acids. The CDR3 protein is CASSGGGVNTEAFF. CDR3 in DNA: TGTGCCAGTAGTGGAGGGGGCGTGAACACTGAAGCTTTCTTT.

This clone has a handful of counts. V is TRBV27 and J is TRBJ1-4; the D is unclear. Between the trimmed V and J ends, which lost 3 bases and 8 bases, there was a span of 13 bases. Germline V gives CDR1 MNHEY, CDR2 SMNVEV (reference sequence). This CDR3 region has 14 residues. This chain's CDR3 is CASSFSPWVEKLFF. The DNA for the CDR3 is TGTGCCAGCAGTTTCTCCCCCTGGGTCGAAAAACTGTTTTTT.

The V gene is TRBV6-5, the J gene TRBJ1-1; D not certain. The CDR3 totals 15 residues. In germline, CDR1 is MNHEY, CDR2 SVGAGI. Trimming left V 4 bases short and J 8 bases short, with 20 bases between. The DNA of the CDR3 is TGTGCCAGCAGTTCTTTGGGATCCCGGATAGGGGAAGCTTTCTTT. Its protein product is CASSSLGSRIGEAFF.

This chain joins TRBV28 and TRBJ1-1; the match to TRBD1 covers 8 bases. V dropped 4 bases and J dropped 1; count of bases not matched to a gene: 8. The CDR3 sequence is 16 residues long. CDR1 MDHEN and CDR2 SYDVKM come from the germline V gene. The CDR3 coding sequence is TGTGCCAGCAGTTCAGATAGGGACAGGAGGAACACTGAAGCTTTCTTT. Residues: CASSSDRDRRNTEAFF.